This T cell receptor beta chain was profiled in a study of naive and memory T cell subsets. This clonotype was seen more than once but under ten times. The antigen remains undetermined. Study outcomes and limitations: Between naive and memory subsets, TCR abundance power law exponents differed.

Both TRBC1 and TRBC2 were covered by a beta constant-region primer of two equimolar oligonucleotides. Nested alpha and beta constant-region primers with the SP2 primer drove four PCR rounds on ligated cDNA. A single record per CDR3 protein comes from TCRdb applying MiXCR to the UMI-ligation and nested PCR reads. Here the sample spans around 130,000 distinct CDR3 sequences, just over 35% being singletons. CD8 T cells were positively selected from what remained after CD4 positive selection. V trimming: 5 bases; J trimming: 0 bases; junction bases outside the gene matches: 3. The germline V gene encodes CDR1 DFQATT and CDR2 SNEGSKA (reference sequence). This CDR3 comprises 13 residues.

V usage is TRBV20-1 and J usage is TRBJ1-1; 7 positions match TRBD1. Sequenced material: central memory CD4+ T cells from blood. The receptor was derived from a human donor in good health. Here the CDR3 reads CSAPTGMNTEAFF. The DNA for the CDR3 is TGCAGTGCTCCGACAGGGATGAACACTGAAGCTTTCTTT.